One sample yielded the 8 T cell receptor beta chains listed below, sequenced in a study of T cells in Graves' hyperthyroidism and ophthalmopathy. RNA transcripts were the template for amplifying TCR beta CDR3 regions. The HTBI set primed first-round TCR CDR3 RT-PCR. TCRdb reprocessed the multiplex PCR reads via MiXCR and lists one record per CDR3 protein. The table lists more than 350,000 distinct CDR3 sequences, approximately 14% of them singletons. Input material: blood. These receptor sequences come from a woman in her 30s with Graves' ophthalmopathy.

The chain carries TRBV6-1 and TRBJ2-7, with no clear D. This CDR3 is built from 15 residues. The V end was cut by 6 bases, the J end by 0 bases, with 15 bases between. Germline V gene lookup returns CDR1 MNHNS and CDR2 SASEGT. The CDR3 sequence: CASSPRPTSSYEQYF. The CDR3 coding sequence is TGTGCCAGCAGCCCCCGGCCGACATCCTCCTACGAGCAGTACTTC.

This clonotype was counted only a few times. This chain connects TRBV10-2 to TRBJ1-2; D call uncertain. CDR1 WSHSY and CDR2 SAAADI come from the germline V gene. The V and J ends lost 3 bases and 7 bases respectively, with 24 bases between them. The CDR3 runs to 17 residues. As DNA, the CDR3 is TGCGCCAGCAGTGATTTAGGGCTCTCTGAAGGATCGCTTGGCTACACCTTC. It encodes CASSDLGLSEGSLGYTF.

This clonotype was seen at least ten times. The gene calls are TRBV7-8 and TRBJ1-1; TRBD1 matches at 7 bases. Germline V gives CDR1 SGHVS, CDR2 FQNEAQ. Trimming removed 4 bases from V and 2 bases from J; junction bases left unmatched: 4. The CDR3 has 14 residues. The chain's CDR3 is CASSSGQANTEAFF. The CDR3 bases are TGTGCCAGCAGCTCCGGACAGGCTAACACTGAAGCTTTCTTT.

At least ten counts were recorded for this clonotype. CDR3 DNA: TGTGCCAGCAGTTCGGGACCGGGCTCCTACGAGCAGTACTTC. The encoded protein is CASSSGPGSYEQYF. The gene calls are TRBV28 and TRBJ2-7; D possibly matches TRBD1 or TRBD2 (5 bases each). This CDR3 has 14 residues. The germline CDR1 and CDR2 sequences are MDHEN and SYDVKM. V lost 4 bases and J 0 bases, leaving 10 bases between the germline ends.

Ten or more counts support this clonotype. The gene calls are TRBV18 and TRBJ2-5; 12 nucleotides agree with TRBD2. This CDR3 comprises 18 residues. J lost 5 bases, V lost 2 bases, and 12 bases had no gene match. Germline V gene sequence: CDR1 KGHSH, CDR2 LQKENI. The CDR3 nucleotides read TGTGCCAGCTCACCATTTCCGCGACTAGCGGGGGAGACGGAGACCCAGTACTTC. Translated, it gives CASSPFPRLAGETETQYF. Full variable domain (outside the CDR3, taken from reference TRBV18 and TRBJ2-5): NAGVMQNPRHLVRRRGQEARLRCSPMKGHSHVYWYRQLPEEGLKFMVYLQKENIIDESGMPKERFSAEFPKEGPSILRIQQVVRGDSAAYFCASSPFPRLAGETETQYFGPGTRLLVL.

This clonotype has a count of ten or more. The J gene is TRBJ2-7, the V gene TRBV11-2; D possibly corresponds to TRBD2 (6 bases). Germline values: CDR1 SGHAT, CDR2 FQNNGV. The CDR3 runs 11 residues. Trimming cost V 5 bases and J 9 bases, with 11 bases left between them. The CDR3 bases are TGTGCCAGCAGCGCCACCGGGAGGCAGTACTTC. Protein: CASSATGRQYF.

This clonotype has more than one count but fewer than ten. V is TRBV19 and J is TRBJ1-2; tentatively, D is TRBD1 (6 bases). The germline gives CDR1 LNHDA, CDR2 SQIVND (reference sequence). The CDR3 extends over 13 amino acids. Trimming left V 5 bases short and J 4 bases short, with 11 bases between. The CDR3 DNA reads TGTGCCAGTAGTCCTACAGGGTTCTATGGCTACACCTTC. Translated: CASSPTGFYGYTF. The whole variable domain, filled in from reference TRBV19 and TRBJ1-2, reads DGGITQSPKYLFRKEGQNVTLSCEQNLNHDAMYWYRQDPGQGLRLIYYSQIVNDFQKGDIAEGYSVSREKKESFPLTVTSAQKNPTAFYLCASSPTGFYGYTFGSGTRLTVV.

In its sample, this clonotype was seen many times. The V and J genes are TRBV24-1 and TRBJ2-1; 7 bases align to TRBD2. This CDR3 has 16 amino acids. V lost 3 bases to trimming and J lost 0 bases; unmatched junction nucleotides: 4. CDR1 is KGHDR and CDR2 is SFDVKD in the germline V gene. Here the CDR3 reads CATSDARGNSYNEQFF. CDR3 DNA: TGTGCCACCAGTGATGCGCGGGGGAACTCCTACAATGAGCAGTTCTTC.